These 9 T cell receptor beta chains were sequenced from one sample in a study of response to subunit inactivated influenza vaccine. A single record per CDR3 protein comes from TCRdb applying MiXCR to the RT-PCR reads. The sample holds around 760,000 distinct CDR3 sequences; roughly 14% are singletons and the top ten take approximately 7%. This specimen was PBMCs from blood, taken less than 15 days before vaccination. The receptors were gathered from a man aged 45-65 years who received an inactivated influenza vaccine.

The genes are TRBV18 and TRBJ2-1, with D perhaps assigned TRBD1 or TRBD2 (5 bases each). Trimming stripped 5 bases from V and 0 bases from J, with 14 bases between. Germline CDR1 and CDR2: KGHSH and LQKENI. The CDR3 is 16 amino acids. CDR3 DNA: TGTGCCAGCTCAACCCCGGGACCCGACTCCTACAATGAGCAGTTCTTC. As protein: CASSTPGPDSYNEQFF.

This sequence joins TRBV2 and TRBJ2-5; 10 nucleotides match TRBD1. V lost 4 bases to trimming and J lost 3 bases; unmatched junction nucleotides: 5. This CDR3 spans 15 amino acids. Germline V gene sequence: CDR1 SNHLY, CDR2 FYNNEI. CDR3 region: CASSGETGGKETQYF. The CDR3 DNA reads TGTGCCAGCAGTGGGGAGACAGGGGGCAAAGAGACCCAGTACTTC.

The CDR3 loop reads CANPGARLSEQYF. CDR3 DNA: TGTGCCAACCCGGGAGCTAGGCTTTCCGAGCAGTACTTC. The rearrangement links TRBV21-1 to TRBJ2-7; no DNA check was done on the table's D call, TRBD2. TRBV21-1 is a pseudogene. This CDR3 is built from 13 residues.

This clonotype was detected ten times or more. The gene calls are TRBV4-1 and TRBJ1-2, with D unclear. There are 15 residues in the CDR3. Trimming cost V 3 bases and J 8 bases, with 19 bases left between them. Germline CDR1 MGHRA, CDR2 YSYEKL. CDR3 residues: CASSQSTAPRSGYTF. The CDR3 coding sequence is TGCGCCAGCAGCCAGTCGACGGCACCGAGATCCGGCTACACCTTC.

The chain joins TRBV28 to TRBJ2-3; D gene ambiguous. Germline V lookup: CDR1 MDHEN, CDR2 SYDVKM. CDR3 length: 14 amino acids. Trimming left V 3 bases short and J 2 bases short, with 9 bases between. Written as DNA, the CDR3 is TGTGCCAGCAGTTTGATGGCAACCACAGATACGCAGTATTTT. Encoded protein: CASSLMATTDTQYF.

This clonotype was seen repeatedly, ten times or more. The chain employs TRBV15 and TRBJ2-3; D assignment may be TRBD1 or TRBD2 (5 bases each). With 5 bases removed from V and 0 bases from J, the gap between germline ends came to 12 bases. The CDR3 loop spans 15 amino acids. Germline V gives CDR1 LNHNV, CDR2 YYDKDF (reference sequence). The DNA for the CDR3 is TGTGCCACCAGCCGAGGGGCCTTTAGCACAGATACGCAGTATTTT. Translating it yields CATSRGAFSTDTQYF. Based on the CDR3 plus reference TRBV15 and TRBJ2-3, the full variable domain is DAMVIQNPRYQVTQFGKPVTLSCSQTLNHNVMYWYQQKSSQAPKLLFHYYDKDFNNEADTPDNFQSRRPNTSFCFLDIRSPGLGDTAMYLCATSRGAFSTDTQYFGPGTRLTVL.

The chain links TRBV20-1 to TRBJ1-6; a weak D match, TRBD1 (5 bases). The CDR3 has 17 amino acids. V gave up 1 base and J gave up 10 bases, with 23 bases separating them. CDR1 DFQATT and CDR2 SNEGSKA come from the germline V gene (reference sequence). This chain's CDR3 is CSARARDSGTRMSPLHF. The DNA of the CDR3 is TGCAGTGCTAGAGCAAGGGATTCAGGGACGAGGATGTCACCCCTCCACTTT.

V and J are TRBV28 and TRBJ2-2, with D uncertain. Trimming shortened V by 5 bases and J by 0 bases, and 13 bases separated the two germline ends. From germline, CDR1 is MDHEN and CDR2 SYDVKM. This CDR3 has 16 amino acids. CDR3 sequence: CASSPPGGANTGELFF. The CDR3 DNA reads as TGTGCCAGCAGTCCCCCCGGCGGCGCGAACACCGGGGAGCTGTTTTTT.

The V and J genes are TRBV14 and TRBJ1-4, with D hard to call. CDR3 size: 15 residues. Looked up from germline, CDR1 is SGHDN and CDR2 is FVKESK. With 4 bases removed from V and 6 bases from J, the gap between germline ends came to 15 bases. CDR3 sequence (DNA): TGTGCCAGCAGCCCCGGAGTCGGCCTCTATGAAAAACTGTTTTTT. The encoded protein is CASSPGVGLYEKLFF.